Presented here are 28 T cell receptor beta chains from one specimen sequenced in a study of blood T cell repertoires in COVID-19. TCRdb's table, derived via immunoSEQ multiplex PCR, lists solely in-frame clones and lacks some. In the table there are 350,000 or so clones, about 89% of which are singletons. The sample consisted of peripheral blood. These receptors originate from a young woman with COVID-19, enrolled during active disease.

This clone was seen just once. The chain links TRBV21-1 to TRBJ2-3; the D call in the table, TRBD2, was not verified against the DNA. TRBV21-1 corresponds to a pseudogene. The CDR3 covers 15 residues. The CDR3 is CASSKSRGGTDTQYF. In DNA, the CDR3 is TGTGCCAGCAGCAAAAGCCGGGGGGGAACAGATACGCAGTATTTT.

The J gene is TRBJ2-1, the V gene TRBV2; 7 bases line up with TRBD2. Germline V gene lookup returns CDR1 SNHLY and CDR2 FYNNEI. The CDR3 totals 15 residues. Germline trimming cut 4 bases from V and 2 bases from J; bases unmatched to any gene: 5. CDR3 sequence reads: CASSVTSATYNEQFF. DNA of the CDR3: TGTGCCAGCAGTGTTACTAGCGCCACCTACAATGAGCAGTTCTTC.

The chain links TRBV29-1 to TRBJ2-7, with unresolved D. Per the germline V gene, CDR1 is SQVTM and CDR2 is ANQGSEA. V gave up 4 bases and J gave up 0 bases, with 7 bases separating them. This CDR3 is 12 amino acids long. CDR3: CSVVADSYEQYF. CDR3 nucleotide sequence: TGCAGCGTTGTCGCGGACTCCTACGAGCAGTACTTC.

The V gene is TRBV30, the J gene TRBJ1-3; possible D gene TRBD1, 6 bases. Germline V gene data show CDR1 as GTSNPN and CDR2 as SVGIG (reference sequence). Trimming pared 5 bases from V and 1 base from J, leaving 9 bases between. The CDR3 runs 13 residues. The CDR3 nucleotides are TGTGCCTGGGCAAGGGGGTCTGGAAACACCATATATTTT. Amino acids: CAWARGSGNTIYF.

The chain couples TRBV18 to TRBJ2-7; 8 bases map to TRBD1. Germline V gene data show CDR1 as KGHSH and CDR2 as LQKENI. CDR3 length equals 16 residues. V lost 2 bases, J lost 6 bases, and 12 bases stayed unmatched. The CDR3 is CASSPSPQQGAIEQYF. The CDR3 DNA sequence: TGTGCCAGCTCACCATCTCCCCAGCAGGGGGCAATCGAGCAGTACTTC.

The chain has TRBV5-5 and TRBJ2-1; 8 bases align to TRBD2. V was pared by 0 bases and J by 9 bases, with 8 bases of the junction left unmatched. Germline assignment: CDR1 SGHKS and CDR2 YYEKEE (reference sequence). There are 15 residues in the CDR3. The chain's CDR3 is CASSLAGGRGSEQFF. The CDR3 DNA follows: TGTGCCAGCAGCTTGGCGGGAGGGCGAGGGAGTGAGCAGTTCTTC.

This clone showed up just once. The J gene is TRBJ1-1, the V gene TRBV18, with 8 bases fitting TRBD1. Unmatched junction bases numbered 6, after V lost 5 bases and J lost 1 base. The CDR3 is 15 amino acids. Germline lookup yields CDR1 KGHSH and CDR2 LQKENI. The CDR3 DNA reads as TGTGCCAGCTCATCCTGGACAGGGCGGAACACTGAAGCTTTCTTT. Amino acid sequence: CASSSWTGRNTEAFF. The variable domain in full, completed from reference TRBV18 and TRBJ1-1, reads NAGVMQNPRHLVRRRGQEARLRCSPMKGHSHVYWYRQLPEEGLKFMVYLQKENIIDESGMPKERFSAEFPKEGPSILRIQQVVRGDSAAYFCASSSWTGRNTEAFFGQGTRLTVV.

The chain has TRBV7-2 and TRBJ1-6; the D is unclear. CDR3 size: 15 residues. The germline CDR1 and CDR2 sequences are SGHTA and FQGNSA. V lost 4 bases, J lost 10 bases, and 17 bases lay in between. The CDR3 loop reads CASSSGSTPTSPLHF. CDR3 nucleotides: TGTGCCAGCAGCTCCGGGTCTACACCCACCTCACCCCTCCACTTT.

This sequence joins TRBV7-2 and TRBJ2-3, with 8 positions matching TRBD2. Germline assignment: CDR1 SGHTA and CDR2 FQGNSA. J lost 6 bases, V lost 5 bases, and 7 bases had no gene match. The CDR3 consists of 14 residues. In DNA, the CDR3 is TGTGCCAGCAGCCTAAGACTAGCGTCTGATACGCAGTATTTT. Residues: CASSLRLASDTQYF.

The chain has TRBV27 and TRBJ1-2, with D maybe TRBD1 (6 bases). Germline values: CDR1 MNHEY, CDR2 SMNVEV (reference sequence). The CDR3 consists of 18 residues. V was clipped by 7 bases and J by 0 bases, with 24 bases between them. CDR3 coding DNA: TGTGCCAGCAACTACAGTCTGGACAGACTCCTAGCTAACTATGGCTACACCTTC. As protein: CASNYSLDRLLANYGYTF.

This rearrangement joins TRBV5-1 to TRBJ2-5; TRBD2 matches 11 bases. Germline V gene data show CDR1 as SGHRS and CDR2 as YFSETQ. V lost 0 bases, J lost 1 base, and 2 bases stayed unmatched. The CDR3 consists of 16 residues. The CDR3 reads CASSLVGTSGQETQYF. The DNA of the CDR3 is TGCGCCAGCAGCTTGGTTGGGACTAGCGGCCAAGAGACCCAGTACTTC.

This clone was seen a single time. The rearrangement uses TRBV4-3 and TRBJ2-7; 14 positions match TRBD2. Germline trimming cut 7 bases from V and 5 bases from J; bases unmatched to any gene: 4. Germline CDR1 LGHNA, CDR2 YSLEER. There are 14 residues in the CDR3. The CDR3, as DNA: TGCGCCAGCACAACGGGACTAGCGGGAGACGAGCAGTACTTC. Translation gives CASTTGLAGDEQYF.

The chain couples TRBV4-1 to TRBJ2-5; TRBD2 might be the D (6 bases). CDR3 length equals 13 residues. Trimming cost V 4 bases and J 2 bases, with 8 bases left between them. Germline lookup yields CDR1 MGHRA and CDR2 YSYEKL. CDR3 coding DNA: TGCGCCAGCAGCCGGGGACTGCAAGAGACCCAGTACTTC. It encodes CASSRGLQETQYF.

The chain recombines TRBV11-2 with TRBJ1-1, with TRBD1 matching over 8 bases. The length of the CDR3 is 18 residues. Germline assignment: CDR1 SGHAT and CDR2 FQNNGV. V gave up 3 bases and J gave up 4 bases; unmatched junction bases: 16. The CDR3 spells CASSLGGQVLNLFTEAFF. Written as DNA, the CDR3 is TGTGCCAGCAGCTTGGGGGGACAGGTCCTTAACCTTTTCACTGAAGCTTTCTTT.

This chain uses TRBV19 with TRBJ1-1, with D perhaps matching TRBD1 (5 bases). Trimming cost V 1 base and J 2 bases, with 8 bases left between them. Germline CDR1 LNHDA, CDR2 SQIVND (reference sequence). The CDR3 consists of 14 residues. The CDR3: CASSIVRANTEAFF. CDR3 coding DNA: TGTGCCAGTAGTATAGTCAGGGCCAACACTGAAGCTTTCTTT.

This chain connects TRBV28 to TRBJ2-3; TRBD1 agrees at 7 bases. Looked up from germline, CDR1 is MDHEN and CDR2 is SYDVKM. The CDR3 length is 17 residues. The V and J ends lost 6 bases and 1 base, in that order; junction bases with no gene match: 13. CDR3 nucleotides: TGTGCCAGCAGCCCTGCAAGACAGGGAGTGGGCACAGATACGCAGTATTTT. This translates into CASSPARQGVGTDTQYF.

Worth noting for this clone: Germline is not matched at one junction end, which may reflect a read error. The rearrangement joins TRBV7-7 to TRBJ2-2; weak D call: TRBD2 (6 bases). This CDR3 spans 16 amino acids. The V gene's germline CDR1 is SSHAT and CDR2 FNYEAQ (reference sequence). The CDR3 region is CASSPVSGTRTGELFF. DNA of the CDR3: TGTGCTAGCAGCCCTGTCTCCGGGACTCGCACCGGGGAGCTGTTTTTT.

In this sample, this clone turned up a few times. Other DNA sequences within the sample encode an identical CDR3. The gene calls are TRBV9 and TRBJ2-7; a weak D match, TRBD2 (6 bases). Per germline, CDR1 SGDLS and CDR2 YYNGEE. With 0 bases removed from V and 1 base from J, the gap between germline ends came to 8 bases. This CDR3 is built from 14 residues. As DNA, the CDR3 is TGTGCCAGCAGCGTAGGCGGGGTTTCCTACGAGCAGTACTTC. As protein: CASSVGGVSYEQYF.

This clone showed up just a few times. This chain connects TRBV19 to TRBJ1-3; D not resolved. CDR3 length equals 12 residues. Trimming took 5 bases from V and 2 from J, leaving 4 bases between them. Germline CDR1 LNHDA, CDR2 SQIVND (reference sequence). The CDR3 nucleotides are TGTGCCAGTAGTGCGGCTGGAAACACCATATATTTT. It yields the protein CASSAAGNTIYF.

This clone was observed a handful of times. The chain carries TRBV3-1 (or the pseudogene TRBV3-2) and TRBJ2-1; tentatively, D is TRBD2 (6 bases). V dropped 6 bases and J dropped 4 bases, with 19 bases sitting between them. The CDR3 has 16 amino acids. The V gene's germline CDR1 is LGHDT and CDR2 YNNKEL (reference sequence). CDR3 DNA sequence: TGTGCCAGCAGGGGAAGAGGGCCGGGGGTTTACAATGAGCAGTTCTTC. Translation gives CASRGRGPGVYNEQFF.

This rearrangement joins TRBV7-9 to TRBJ1-2, with 9 bases aligning to TRBD1. V lost 5 bases to trimming and J lost 4 bases; unmatched junction nucleotides: 2. Per the germline V gene, CDR1 is SEHNR and CDR2 is FQNEAQ (reference sequence). The CDR3 runs to 13 residues. CDR3 DNA sequence: TGTGCCAGCAGCCAGGACAGGGGCTATGGCTACACCTTC. Translated: CASSQDRGYGYTF. Combining the CDR3 with reference TRBV7-9 and TRBJ1-2 gives the whole variable domain DTGVSQNPRHKITKRGQNVTFRCDPISEHNRLYWYRQTLGQGPEFLTYFQNEAQLEKSRLLSDRFSAERPKGSFSTLEIQRTEQGDSAMYLCASSQDRGYGYTFGSGTRLTVV.

The chain links TRBV9 to TRBJ1-2, with D perhaps TRBD1 (6 bases). The CDR3 consists of 15 residues. Trimming took off 3 bases at V and 5 bases at J, with 17 bases between the two ends. In germline, CDR1 is SGDLS, CDR2 YYNGEE. The CDR3 protein is CASSASDSILYGYTF. The CDR3 DNA reads TGTGCCAGCAGCGCCTCGGACAGTATTTTATATGGCTACACCTTC.

In this sample, this clone turned up once. The J gene is TRBJ2-1, the V gene TRBV28; D is perhaps TRBD1 (6 bases). The CDR3 totals 14 residues. The germline V gene encodes CDR1 MDHEN and CDR2 SYDVKM. V was trimmed by 10 bases and J by 4 bases, leaving 17 bases between them. The CDR3 nucleotides read TGTGCCACCCGAGGGCAGGGGCTATACAATGAGCAGTTCTTC. This sequence encodes CATRGQGLYNEQFF. Using reference TRBV28 and TRBJ2-1 for the parts outside the CDR3, the full variable domain is DVKVTQSSRYLVKRTGEKVFLECVQDMDHENMFWYRQDPGLGLRLIYFSYDVKMKEKGDIPEGYSVSREKKERFSLILESASTNQTSMYLCATRGQGLYNEQFFGPGTRLTVL.

This clone was counted a single time. J is TRBJ2-7 and V is TRBV4-2; 9 bases fit TRBD1. The CDR3 has 16 residues. After removal of 1 base from V and 4 bases from J, the junction contained 8 bases not matched to a gene. Germline V gene sequence: CDR1 LGHNA, CDR2 YNFKEQ. DNA of the CDR3: TGTGCCAGCAGCCAAGGAGCCGGGACAGGGTATTACGAGCAGTACTTC. Encoded protein: CASSQGAGTGYYEQYF.

The rearrangement uses TRBV18 and TRBJ2-5, with 13 positions matching TRBD2. The junction had 6 bases not matched to a gene; V was cut back by 3 bases and J by 5 bases. The CDR3 has 16 amino acids. Germline assignment: CDR1 KGHSH and CDR2 LQKENI. The CDR3 region is CASSPRGLAGVETQYF. The CDR3 nucleotides read TGTGCCAGCTCACCCCGTGGACTAGCGGGAGTGGAGACCCAGTACTTC.

This clone occurred once. The V and J genes are TRBV5-4 and TRBJ1-4, with TRBD1 identical over 8 bases. Germline V gives CDR1 SGHNT, CDR2 YYREEE (reference sequence). V lost 0 bases to trimming and J lost 10 bases; unmatched junction nucleotides: 5. This CDR3 is built from 14 residues. As DNA, the CDR3 is TGTGCCAGCAGCTTGGCCGACAGGGGAGGAAAACTGTTTTTT. Translation: CASSLADRGGKLFF.

The chain employs TRBV6-6 and TRBJ1-1; D unclear. Germline loops: CDR1 MNHNY, CDR2 SVGAGI (reference sequence). The CDR3 has 12 amino acids. V was cut by 8 bases and J by 1 base, with 8 bases left in between. In DNA, the CDR3 is TGTGCCAGCTTCCTCCCGAACACTGAAGCTTTCTTT. This translates into CASFLPNTEAFF.

As to this clone: In the same sample, other DNA sequences code for this CDR3. The chain recombines TRBV19 with TRBJ1-1, with TRBD1 as a possible D gene (5 bases). The CDR3 consists of 14 residues. CDR1 LNHDA and CDR2 SQIVND come from the germline V gene (reference sequence). The V gene lost 1 base and the J gene lost 2 bases, with 8 bases spanning the gap. The CDR3 DNA reads TGTGCCAGTAGTATAGGCAGGGCCAACACTGAAGCTTTCTTT. Its protein is CASSIGRANTEAFF.